The 4 T cell receptor beta chains below come from one sample, sequenced in a study of Tregs in tolerant kidney transplant recipients. Data came from immunoSEQ multiplex PCR; TCRdb stores just in-frame clones and leaves some out. Seen here are under 100,000 clones, approximately 94% observed once, and the top ten hold around 4.5%. The sequenced sample consisted of CD8+ T cells from blood. The receptor source for this set is a human donor in good health.

This sequence joins TRBV6-5 and TRBJ2-7; 10 bases align to TRBD1. The CDR3 totals 14 residues. The junction had 4 bases not matched to a gene; V was cut back by 6 bases and J by 2 bases. Per germline, CDR1 MNHEY and CDR2 SVGAGI. For the CDR3, the DNA is TGTGCCAGCAGATGGACAGGGGGAACCTACGAGCAGTACTTC. Translated: CASRWTGGTYEQYF.

This clone was counted a single time. The chain uses TRBV9 and TRBJ2-5; D is unresolved. Looked up from germline, CDR1 is SGDLS and CDR2 is YYNGEE. The CDR3 is 15 amino acids. Trimming shortened V by 2 bases and J by 2 bases, and 13 bases separated the two germline ends. CDR3 DNA sequence: TGTGCCAGCAGCGTTCCTGGGGATAGGCAAGAGACCCAGTACTTC. It yields the protein CASSVPGDRQETQYF.

V usage is TRBV27 and J usage is TRBJ2-5, with 12 bases matching TRBD2. The ends lost 6 bases at V and 12 bases at J; junction bases unmatched: 14. Germline CDR1 MNHEY, CDR2 SMNVEV (reference sequence). The CDR3 runs to 15 residues. CDR3 residues: CASSPTQGLAGGEYF. For the CDR3, the DNA is TGTGCCAGCAGCCCCACCCAGGGACTAGCGGGTGGAGAGTACTTC.

The chain couples TRBV19 to TRBJ1-5; TRBD1 might be the D (5 bases). Germline V gene sequence: CDR1 LNHDA, CDR2 SQIVND (reference sequence). The V end was cut by 9 bases, the J end by 0 bases, with 9 bases between. There are 13 residues in the CDR3. CDR3: CASGDVSNQPQHF. The CDR3 DNA reads TGTGCCAGCGGGGACGTTAGCAATCAGCCCCAGCATTTT.